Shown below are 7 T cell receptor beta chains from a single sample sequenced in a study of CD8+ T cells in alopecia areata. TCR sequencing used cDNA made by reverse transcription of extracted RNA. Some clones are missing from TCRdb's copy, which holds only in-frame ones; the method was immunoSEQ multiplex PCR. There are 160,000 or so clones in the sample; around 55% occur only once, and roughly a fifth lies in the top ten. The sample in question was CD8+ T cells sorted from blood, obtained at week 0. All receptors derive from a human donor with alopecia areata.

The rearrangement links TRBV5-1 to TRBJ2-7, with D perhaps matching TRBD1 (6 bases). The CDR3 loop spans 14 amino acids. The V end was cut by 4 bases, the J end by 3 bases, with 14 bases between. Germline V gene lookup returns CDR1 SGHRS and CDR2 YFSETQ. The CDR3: CASSLDRKYYEQYF. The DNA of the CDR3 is TGCGCCAGCAGCCTTGACAGGAAGTACTACGAGCAGTACTTC. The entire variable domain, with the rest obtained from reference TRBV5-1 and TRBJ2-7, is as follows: KAGVTQTPRYLIKTRGQQVTLSCSPISGHRSVSWYQQTPGQGLQFLFEYFSETQRNKGNFPGRFSGRQFSNSRSEMNVSTLELGDSALYLCASSLDRKYYEQYFGPGTRLTVT.

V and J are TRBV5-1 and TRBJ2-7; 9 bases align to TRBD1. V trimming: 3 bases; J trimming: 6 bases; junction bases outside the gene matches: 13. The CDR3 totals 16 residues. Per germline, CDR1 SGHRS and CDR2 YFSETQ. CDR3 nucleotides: TGCGCCAGCAGCTCCCCCCCGGGACAGGGAGCTGTCGAGCAGTACTTC. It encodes CASSSPPGQGAVEQYF.

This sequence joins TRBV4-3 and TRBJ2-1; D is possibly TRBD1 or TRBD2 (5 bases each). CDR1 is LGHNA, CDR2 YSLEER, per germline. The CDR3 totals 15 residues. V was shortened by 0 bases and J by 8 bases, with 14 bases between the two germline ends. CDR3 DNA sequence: TGCGCCAGCAGCCAAGAGGTTGAGGGGATCTATGAGCAGTTCTTC. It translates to CASSQEVEGIYEQFF.

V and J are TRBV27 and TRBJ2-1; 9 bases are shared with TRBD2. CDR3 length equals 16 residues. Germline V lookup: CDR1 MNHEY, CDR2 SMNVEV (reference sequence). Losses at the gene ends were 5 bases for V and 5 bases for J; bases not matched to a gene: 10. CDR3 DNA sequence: TGTGCCAGCAGTCAGGGACTAGCTCTAATGGACAATGAGCAGTTCTTC. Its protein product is CASSQGLALMDNEQFF.

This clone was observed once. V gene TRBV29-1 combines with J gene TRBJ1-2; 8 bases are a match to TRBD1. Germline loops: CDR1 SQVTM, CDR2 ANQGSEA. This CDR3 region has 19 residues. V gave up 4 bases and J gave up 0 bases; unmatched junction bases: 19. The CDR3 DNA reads TGCAGCGTTGCCCCCGGGGCCCAGGACAGGGTGTCAGCTAACTATGGCTACACCTTC. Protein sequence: CSVAPGAQDRVSANYGYTF.

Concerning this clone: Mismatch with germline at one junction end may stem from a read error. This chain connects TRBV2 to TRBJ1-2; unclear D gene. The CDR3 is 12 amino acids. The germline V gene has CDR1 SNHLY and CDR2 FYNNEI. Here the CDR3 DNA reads TGTGCCAGTGTTGTGGGCTCTGCTACTGGGGCCTTC. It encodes CASVVGSATGAF.

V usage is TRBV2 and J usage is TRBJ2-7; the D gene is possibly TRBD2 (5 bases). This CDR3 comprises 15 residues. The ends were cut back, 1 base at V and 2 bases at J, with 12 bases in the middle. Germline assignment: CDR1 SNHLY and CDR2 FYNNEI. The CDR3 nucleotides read TGTGCCAGCAGTGAAGTGCCGGGAAAGACCTACGAGCAGTACTTC. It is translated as CASSEVPGKTYEQYF.